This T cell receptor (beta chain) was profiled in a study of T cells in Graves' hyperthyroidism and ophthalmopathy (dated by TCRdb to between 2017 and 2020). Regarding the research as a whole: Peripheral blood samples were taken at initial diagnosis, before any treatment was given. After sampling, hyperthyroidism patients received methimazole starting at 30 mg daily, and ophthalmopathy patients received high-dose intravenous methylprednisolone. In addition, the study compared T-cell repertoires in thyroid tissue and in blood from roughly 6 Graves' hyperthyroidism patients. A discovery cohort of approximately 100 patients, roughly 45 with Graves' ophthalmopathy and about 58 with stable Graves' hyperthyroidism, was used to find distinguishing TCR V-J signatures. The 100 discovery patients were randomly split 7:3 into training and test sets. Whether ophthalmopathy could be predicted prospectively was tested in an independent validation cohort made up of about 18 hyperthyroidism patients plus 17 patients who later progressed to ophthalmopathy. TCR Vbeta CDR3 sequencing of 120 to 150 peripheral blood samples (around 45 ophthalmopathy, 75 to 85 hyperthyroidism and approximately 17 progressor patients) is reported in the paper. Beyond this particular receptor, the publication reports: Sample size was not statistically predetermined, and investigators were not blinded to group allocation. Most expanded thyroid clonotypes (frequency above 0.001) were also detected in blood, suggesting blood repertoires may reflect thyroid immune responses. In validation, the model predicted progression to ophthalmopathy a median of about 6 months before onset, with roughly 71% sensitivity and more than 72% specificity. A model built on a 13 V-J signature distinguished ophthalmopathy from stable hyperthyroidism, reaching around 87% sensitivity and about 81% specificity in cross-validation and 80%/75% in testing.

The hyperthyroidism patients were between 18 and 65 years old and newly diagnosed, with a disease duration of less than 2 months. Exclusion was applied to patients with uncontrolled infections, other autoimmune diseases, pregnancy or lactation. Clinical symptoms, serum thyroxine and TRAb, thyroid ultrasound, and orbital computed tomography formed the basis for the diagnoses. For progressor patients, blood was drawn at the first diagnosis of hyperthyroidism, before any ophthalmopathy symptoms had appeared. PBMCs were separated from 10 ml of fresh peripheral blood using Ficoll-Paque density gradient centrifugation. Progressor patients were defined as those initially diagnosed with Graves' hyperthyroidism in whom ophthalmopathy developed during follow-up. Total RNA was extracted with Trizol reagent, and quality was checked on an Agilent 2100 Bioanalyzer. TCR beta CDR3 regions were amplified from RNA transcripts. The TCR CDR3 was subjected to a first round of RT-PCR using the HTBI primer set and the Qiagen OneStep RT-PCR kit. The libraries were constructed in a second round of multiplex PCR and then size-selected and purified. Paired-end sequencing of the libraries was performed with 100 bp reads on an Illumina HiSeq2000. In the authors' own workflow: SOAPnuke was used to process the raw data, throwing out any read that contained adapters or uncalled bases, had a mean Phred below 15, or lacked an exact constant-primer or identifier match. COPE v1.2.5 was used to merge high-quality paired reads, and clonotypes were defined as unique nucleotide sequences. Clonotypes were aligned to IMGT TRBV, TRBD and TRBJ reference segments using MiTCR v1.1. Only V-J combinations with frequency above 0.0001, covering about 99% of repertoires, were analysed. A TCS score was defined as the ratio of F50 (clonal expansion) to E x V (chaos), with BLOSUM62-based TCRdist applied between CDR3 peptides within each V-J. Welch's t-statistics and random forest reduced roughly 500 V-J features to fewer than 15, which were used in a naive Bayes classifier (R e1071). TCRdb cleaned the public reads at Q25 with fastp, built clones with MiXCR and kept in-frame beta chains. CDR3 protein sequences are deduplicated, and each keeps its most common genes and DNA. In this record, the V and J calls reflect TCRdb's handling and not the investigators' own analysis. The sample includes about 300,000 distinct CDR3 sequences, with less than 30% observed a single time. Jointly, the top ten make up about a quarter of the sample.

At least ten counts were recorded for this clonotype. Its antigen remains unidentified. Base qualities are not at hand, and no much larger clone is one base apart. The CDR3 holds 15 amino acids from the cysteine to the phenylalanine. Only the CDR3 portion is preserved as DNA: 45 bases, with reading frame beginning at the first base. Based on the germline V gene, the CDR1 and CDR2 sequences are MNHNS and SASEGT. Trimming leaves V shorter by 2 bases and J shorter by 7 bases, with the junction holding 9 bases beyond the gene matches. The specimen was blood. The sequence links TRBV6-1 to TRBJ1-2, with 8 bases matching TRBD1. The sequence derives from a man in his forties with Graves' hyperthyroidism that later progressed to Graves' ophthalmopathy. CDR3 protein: CASSEQPGGQRGYTF. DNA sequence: TGTGCCAGCAGTGAACAGCCAGGGGGCCAGCGTGGCTACACCTTC.